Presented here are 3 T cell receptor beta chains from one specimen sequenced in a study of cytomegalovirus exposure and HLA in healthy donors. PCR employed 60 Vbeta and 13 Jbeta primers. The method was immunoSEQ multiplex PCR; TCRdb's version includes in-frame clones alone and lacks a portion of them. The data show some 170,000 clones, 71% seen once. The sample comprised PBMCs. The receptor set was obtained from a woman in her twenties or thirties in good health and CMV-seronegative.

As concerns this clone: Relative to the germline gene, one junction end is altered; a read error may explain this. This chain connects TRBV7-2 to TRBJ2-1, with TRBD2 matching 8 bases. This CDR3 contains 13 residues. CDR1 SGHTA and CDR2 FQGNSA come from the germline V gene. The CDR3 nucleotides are TGTGCCAGCAGCTTAGGGCGGGAGGTTCATGGCCTCTTC. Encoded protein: CASSLGREVHGLF.

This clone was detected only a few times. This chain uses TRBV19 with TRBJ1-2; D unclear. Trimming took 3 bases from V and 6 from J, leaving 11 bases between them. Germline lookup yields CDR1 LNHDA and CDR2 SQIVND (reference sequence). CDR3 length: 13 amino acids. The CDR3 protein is CASSMEGWNGYTF. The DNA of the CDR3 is TGTGCCAGTAGTATGGAGGGATGGAATGGCTACACCTTC.

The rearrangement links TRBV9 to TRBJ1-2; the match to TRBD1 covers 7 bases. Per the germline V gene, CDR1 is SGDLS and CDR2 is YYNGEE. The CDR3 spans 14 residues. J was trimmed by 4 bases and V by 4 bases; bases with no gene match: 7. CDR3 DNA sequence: TGTGCCAGCAGCACCGGGACAGCTGTCTATGGCTACACCTTC. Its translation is CASSTGTAVYGYTF.